One and the same sample provided the 5 T cell receptor beta chains below, sequenced in a study of cytomegalovirus exposure and HLA in healthy donors. PCR employed 60 Vbeta and 13 Jbeta primers. Here immunoSEQ multiplex PCR was the method, and the copy in TCRdb shows in-frame clones only, minus some. This sample has fewer than 200,000 clones, with more than 9.5% found just once. Sequencing was performed on PBMCs. These receptor sequences come from a man aged 50 to 60 in good health and CMV-seropositive.

The rearrangement uses TRBV27 and TRBJ2-2; perhaps TRBD2 as D (6 bases). The CDR3 extends over 14 amino acids. V lost 6 bases and J 7 bases, leaving 15 bases between the germline ends. Looked up from germline, CDR1 is MNHEY and CDR2 is SMNVEV (reference sequence). In nucleotides, the CDR3 is TGTGCCAGCAGGCGGGACCCGGGGGACGGGGAGCTGTTTTTT. The encoded protein is CASRRDPGDGELFF.

The J gene is TRBJ2-5, the V gene TRBV27; the match to TRBD1 covers 7 bases. V was pared by 5 bases and J by 1 base, with 4 bases of the junction left unmatched. Germline V gives CDR1 MNHEY, CDR2 SMNVEV (reference sequence). The CDR3 loop spans 14 amino acids. CDR3 bases: TGTGCCAGCAGTCCCGGACAGGTCCAAGAGACCCAGTACTTC. Its protein is CASSPGQVQETQYF.

Regarding this clone: Additional DNA sequences in this sample encode the identical CDR3. The DNA of the CDR3 is TGCGCCAGCAGCCTGGGGCCGGGAACCACCTACGAGCAGTACTTC. Translating gives CASSLGPGTTYEQYF. J is TRBJ2-7 and V is TRBV5-1; D might be TRBD1 or TRBD2, each matching 5 bases. The CDR3 has 15 residues. The germline V gene encodes CDR1 SGHRS and CDR2 YFSETQ. The V gene lost 4 bases and the J gene lost 2 bases, with 16 bases spanning the gap.

This clone has more than one count but fewer than ten. The chain joins TRBV5-4 to TRBJ2-2, with D possibly matching TRBD2 (6 bases). Germline CDR1 SGHNT, CDR2 YYREEE (reference sequence). The CDR3 spans 15 residues. Trimming removed 0 bases from V and 6 bases from J, with 12 bases in between. DNA of the CDR3: TGTGCCAGCAGCTTGGCCAGGTCGGGGGCCGGGGAGCTGTTTTTT. Translating gives CASSLARSGAGELFF.

The V call is TRBV11-3, the J call TRBJ2-5; D remains unclear. The CDR3 is 11 residues long. Germline CDR1 SGHNT, CDR2 YENEEA. Trimming cost V 5 bases and J 1 base, with 2 bases left between them. CDR3 nucleotide sequence: TGTGCCAGCAGCCTCCAAGAGACCCAGTACTTC. Protein sequence: CASSLQETQYF.